The 13 T cell receptor beta chains presented below share a single source sample, sequenced in a study of cytomegalovirus exposure and HLA in healthy donors. PCR was performed using 60 Vbeta and 13 Jbeta primers. The assay was immunoSEQ multiplex PCR, and TCRdb's table has in-frame clones only and misses some. Altogether approximately 100,000 clones are present, around 10% being singletons, with the ten largest covering 5.8%. Input material: PBMCs. These receptors were obtained from a man between 40 and 49 years old in good health and CMV-seropositive.

This clone was seen only a few times. The rearrangement joins TRBV5-4 to TRBJ2-5, with 7 bases lining up with TRBD2. Germline values: CDR1 SGHNT, CDR2 YYREEE (reference sequence). V dropped 4 bases and J dropped 2; count of bases not matched to a gene: 5. The CDR3 covers 14 residues. CDR3 nucleotides: TGTGCCAGCAGCGATGGGACTAATCAAGAGACCCAGTACTTC. Its protein is CASSDGTNQETQYF.

The chain recombines TRBV9 with TRBJ2-3; D might be TRBD1 (5 bases). The CDR3 has 15 residues. Germline CDR1 is SGDLS and CDR2 is YYNGEE. The V end lost 7 bases, the J end lost 4 bases, and 19 bases lay between the germline ends. CDR3 amino acids: CASSKGLLTADTQYF. In DNA, the CDR3 is TGTGCCAGCTCTAAGGGGTTGCTTACGGCAGATACGCAGTATTTT.

As concerns this clone: The germline gene is not matched at one end of the junction; a read error may be the cause. J is TRBJ2-2 and V is TRBV27; 9 bases fit TRBD2. Germline lookup yields CDR1 MNHEY and CDR2 SMNVEV (reference sequence). The CDR3 is 15 residues long. CDR3 nucleotide sequence: TGTGCCGGCAGACCCCTAGCGGGGCACACCGGGGAGCTGTTTTTT. Translating gives CAGRPLAGHTGELFF.

The CDR3 loop is CASSPQGASTEAFF. CDR3 nucleotides: TGTGCCAGTAGTCCCCAGGGGGCGAGCACTGAAGCTTTCTTT. The chain couples TRBV19 to TRBJ1-1, with TRBD1 matching over 8 bases. This CDR3 has 14 amino acids. Germline CDR1 and CDR2: LNHDA and SQIVND (reference sequence). The J segment lost 4 bases and the V segment lost 5 bases, leaving 6 bases of the junction unmatched. Using reference TRBV19 and TRBJ1-1 for the parts outside the CDR3, the full variable domain is DGGITQSPKYLFRKEGQNVTLSCEQNLNHDAMYWYRQDPGQGLRLIYYSQIVNDFQKGDIAEGYSVSREKKESFPLTVTSAQKNPTAFYLCASSPQGASTEAFFGQGTRLTVV.

The rearrangement uses TRBV13 and TRBJ2-7; TRBD1 is a possible D gene (6 bases). The V end was cut by 4 bases, the J end by 7 bases, with 20 bases between. This CDR3 has 15 amino acids. CDR1 PRHDT and CDR2 FYEKMQ come from the germline V gene (reference sequence). CDR3 sequence: CASSSIRGTAREQYF. In DNA, the CDR3 is TGTGCCAGCAGCTCCATCAGGGGAACCGCGCGGGAGCAGTACTTC.

V and J are TRBV13 and TRBJ2-7, with 8 bases that match TRBD2. CDR1 is PRHDT, CDR2 FYEKMQ, per germline (reference sequence). This CDR3 is 18 amino acids long. Unmatched junction bases numbered 17, after V lost 1 base and J lost 6 bases. CDR3 sequence (DNA): TGTGCCAGCAGCTTAGTAGTCTCCACCTCCGGGACTAGATTCGAGCAGTACTTC. Amino acid sequence: CASSLVVSTSGTRFEQYF. Filled out from reference TRBV13 and TRBJ2-7, the complete variable domain reads AAGVIQSPRHLIKEKRETATLKCYPIPRHDTVYWYQQGPGQDPQFLISFYEKMQSDKGSIPDRFSAQQFSDYHSELNMSSLELGDSALYFCASSLVVSTSGTRFEQYFGPGTRLTVT.

This clone occurred a few times. The genes are TRBV7-2 and TRBJ2-5; D remains ambiguous. The V end was cut by 2 bases, the J end by 2 bases, with 9 bases between. The CDR3 extends over 14 amino acids. CDR1 is SGHTA, CDR2 FQGNSA, per germline. CDR3 sequence reads: CASSLNGYQETQYF. Here the CDR3 DNA reads TGTGCCAGCAGCTTAAACGGTTATCAAGAGACCCAGTACTTC. The full variable domain, rest sourced from reference TRBV7-2 and TRBJ2-5, is GAGVSQSPSNKVTEKGKDVELRCDPISGHTALYWYRQSLGQGLEFLIYFQGNSAPDKSGLPSDRFSAERTGGSVSTLTIQRTQQEDSAVYLCASSLNGYQETQYFGPGTRLLVL.

The chain joins TRBV5-8 to TRBJ1-2, with a possible D match to TRBD1 (6 bases). The V end was cut by 4 bases, the J end by 0 bases, with 16 bases between. The V gene's germline CDR1 is SGHTS and CDR2 YDEGEE. The CDR3 runs 16 residues. CDR3 amino acids: CASSTPRGGANYGYTF. In DNA, the CDR3 is TGTGCCAGCAGCACTCCAAGGGGGGGTGCTAACTATGGCTACACCTTC.

The chain recombines TRBV10-3 with TRBJ2-7; tentative D call: TRBD2 (6 bases). This CDR3 has 14 residues. Germline loops: CDR1 ENHRY, CDR2 SYGVKD. V gave up 3 bases and J gave up 1 base, with 10 bases separating them. CDR3 DNA: TGTGCCATCAGTGAAGCGGGCGTATCCTACGAGCAGTACTTC. This translates into CAISEAGVSYEQYF.

This clone has only one observation. The J gene is TRBJ2-3, the V gene TRBV7-3; TRBD1 aligns across 8 bases. The J segment lost 8 bases and the V segment lost 1 base, leaving 8 bases of the junction unmatched. Per germline, CDR1 SGHTA and CDR2 FQGTGA. The CDR3 contains 15 residues. The CDR3 loop is CASSLIRGPQVTQYF. The CDR3 DNA reads TGTGCCAGCAGCTTAATCAGGGGGCCCCAAGTTACGCAGTATTTT.

V usage is TRBV13 and J usage is TRBJ2-7; 12 bases line up with TRBD1. The CDR3 covers 16 residues. After removal of 0 bases from V and 4 bases from J, the junction contained 4 bases not matched to a gene. Germline CDR1 and CDR2: PRHDT and FYEKMQ (reference sequence). For the CDR3, the DNA is TGTGCCAGCAGCTTAGGGGGGGACAGGGGGCGATACGAGCAGTACTTC. It encodes CASSLGGDRGRYEQYF.

V gene TRBV7-9 combines with J gene TRBJ1-1; 7 positions match TRBD1. The CDR3 totals 13 residues. Looked up from germline, CDR1 is SEHNR and CDR2 is FQNEAQ (reference sequence). J gave up 5 bases and V 6 bases, and 6 bases lay outside the gene matches. CDR3 nucleotides: TGTGCCAGCAGGGCAGGGGGAAAAACTGAAGCTTTCTTT. Protein: CASRAGGKTEAFF.

The sample holds a few counts of this clone. This chain links TRBV7-2 with TRBJ2-1, with 14 bases that match TRBD2. Germline V gene lookup returns CDR1 SGHTA and CDR2 FQGNSA. The CDR3 is 15 residues long. V lost 1 base and J lost 9; bases outside the gene matches: 2. The CDR3 DNA reads TGTGCCAGCAGCTTAGAGACTAGCGGGAGGGGTGAGCAGTTCTTC. The encoded protein is CASSLETSGRGEQFF. Full variable domain (rest looked up from reference TRBV7-2 and TRBJ2-1): GAGVSQSPSNKVTEKGKDVELRCDPISGHTALYWYRQSLGQGLEFLIYFQGNSAPDKSGLPSDRFSAERTGGSVSTLTIQRTQQEDSAVYLCASSLETSGRGEQFFGPGTRLTVL.